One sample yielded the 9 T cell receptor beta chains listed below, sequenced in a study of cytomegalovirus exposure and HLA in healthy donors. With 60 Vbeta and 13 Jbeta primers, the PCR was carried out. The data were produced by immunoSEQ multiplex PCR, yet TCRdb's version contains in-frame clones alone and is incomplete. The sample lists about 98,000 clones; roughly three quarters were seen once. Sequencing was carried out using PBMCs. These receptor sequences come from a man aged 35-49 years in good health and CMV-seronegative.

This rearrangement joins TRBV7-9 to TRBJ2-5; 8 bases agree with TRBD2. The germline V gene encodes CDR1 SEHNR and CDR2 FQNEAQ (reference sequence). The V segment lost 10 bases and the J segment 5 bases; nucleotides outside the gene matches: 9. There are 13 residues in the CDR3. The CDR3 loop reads CAIRRGAGETQYF. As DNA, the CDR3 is TGTGCCATCCGGCGGGGGGCTGGGGAGACCCAGTACTTC.

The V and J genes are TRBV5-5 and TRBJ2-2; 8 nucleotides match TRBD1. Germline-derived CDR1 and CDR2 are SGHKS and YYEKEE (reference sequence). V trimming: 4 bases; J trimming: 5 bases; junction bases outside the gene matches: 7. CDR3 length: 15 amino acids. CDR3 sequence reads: CASSRGQGGTGELFF. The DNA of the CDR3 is TGTGCCAGCAGCCGAGGACAGGGTGGGACCGGGGAGCTGTTTTTT.

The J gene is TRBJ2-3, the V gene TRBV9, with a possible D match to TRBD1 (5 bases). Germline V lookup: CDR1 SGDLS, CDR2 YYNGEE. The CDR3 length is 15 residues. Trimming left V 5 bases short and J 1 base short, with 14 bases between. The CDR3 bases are TGTGCCAGCAGTTACCAGGGAACCCGCACAGATACGCAGTATTTT. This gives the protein CASSYQGTRTDTQYF.

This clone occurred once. The CDR3 sequence is CASKTGYGYTF. DNA for the CDR3: TGTGCCAGCAAGACAGGCTATGGCTACACCTTC. The chain carries TRBV9 and TRBJ1-2; a possible D gene is TRBD1 (6 bases). V lost 6 bases to trimming and J lost 4 bases, with 7 bases between them. This CDR3 has 11 residues. In germline, CDR1 is SGDLS, CDR2 YYNGEE.

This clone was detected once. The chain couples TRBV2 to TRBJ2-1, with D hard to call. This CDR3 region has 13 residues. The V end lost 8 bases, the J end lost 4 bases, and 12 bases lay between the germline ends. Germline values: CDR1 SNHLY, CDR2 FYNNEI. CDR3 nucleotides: TGTGCCAGCTCTAGTAGTAGATACAATGAGCAGTTCTTC. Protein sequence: CASSSSRYNEQFF.

CDR3 coding DNA: TGTGCCAGCAGTTCCCCCGCGGGGGCCAACACCGGGGAGCTGTTTTTT. It translates to CASSSPAGANTGELFF. V and J are TRBV6-5 and TRBJ2-2; D is perhaps TRBD2 (7 bases). Trimming cost V 4 bases and J 2 bases, with 14 bases left between them. CDR3 length: 16 amino acids. CDR1 is MNHEY, CDR2 SVGAGI, per germline.

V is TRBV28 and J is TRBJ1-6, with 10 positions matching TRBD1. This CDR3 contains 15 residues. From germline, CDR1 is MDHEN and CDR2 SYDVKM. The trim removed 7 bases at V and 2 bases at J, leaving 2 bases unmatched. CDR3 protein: CASMGTGAYNSPLHF. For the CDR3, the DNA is TGTGCCAGCATGGGGACAGGGGCCTATAATTCACCCCTCCACTTT.

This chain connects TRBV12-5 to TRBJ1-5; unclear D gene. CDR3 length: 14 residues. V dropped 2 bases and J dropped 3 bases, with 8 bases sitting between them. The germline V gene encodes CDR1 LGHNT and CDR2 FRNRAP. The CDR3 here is CASGLSISNQPQHF. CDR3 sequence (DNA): TGTGCTAGTGGTTTGAGCATTTCCAATCAGCCCCAGCATTTT.

Here the CDR3 DNA reads TGTGCCAGCAGGGAGGGTGAGCAGTTCTTC. Encoded protein: CASREGEQFF. The V call is TRBV2, the J call TRBJ2-1; TRBD2 might be the D (6 bases). Germline loops: CDR1 SNHLY, CDR2 FYNNEI. Trimming shortened V by 6 bases and J by 9 bases, and 6 bases separated the two germline ends. The CDR3 is 10 residues long.